The T cell receptor (beta chain) under discussion was sequenced for a study of T cells after posttransplantation cyclophosphamide. Broader study findings: TRB overlap between skin or GI tissue T cells and blood was limited. Recipient CMV seropositivity and CMV reactivation strongly tracked TRB clonality.

Cyclophosphamide on days +3 and +4 followed busulfan-fludarabine conditioning and a marrow graft. From germline, CDR1 is LNHDA and CDR2 SQIVND (reference sequence). CDR3 length equals 12 residues. V gave up 6 bases and J gave up 9 bases, with 12 bases separating them. For this clone: Its antigen is unknown.

Sequencing used immunoSEQ multiplex PCR; TCRdb keeps in-frame clones, though not all of them. The sample carries about 11,000 clones, around 81% recorded once. This sample comprised PBMCs, obtained roughly 2,000 days after allogeneic stem cell transplant with posttransplant cyclophosphamide. V usage is TRBV19 and J usage is TRBJ1-5, with D perhaps matching TRBD1 (6 bases). This TCR derives from a female patient in her fifties who received an allogeneic stem cell transplant from a related donor, was CMV-positive, and had no GVHD. The graft donor may have contributed some T cells. The CDR3 coding sequence is TGTGCCAGTAGGACAGGCGGCGGGCCCCAGCATTTT. Its translation: CASRTGGGPQHF.